Listed below are T cell receptor beta chains from one sample, sequenced in a study of blood T cell repertoires in COVID-19. Measured with immunoSEQ multiplex PCR; TCRdb has only the in-frame clones, and not every one. The top ten hold around 2.7% of the sample, which has some 140,000 clones, about four fifths seen once. The sequencing input was peripheral blood. The receptor set was obtained from a woman of 80 years or more with acute or convalescent COVID-19. Both conserved end residues are part of each CDR3. D genes are given only for firm matches. For some rows the clone size is stated as once, few or many, or as a class when expanded; others skip it.

TRBD1 | TRBJ1-1 | few | TRBV2 | CASSGTGSMNTEAFF | TGTGCCAGCAGTGGGACAGGGTCCATGAACACTGAAGCTTTCTTT
TRBD2 | TRBJ2-6 | NA | TRBV14 | CASSQVPGGGSGANVLTF | TGTGCCAGCAGCCAAGTTCCGGGGGGAGGATCTGGGGCCAACGTCCTGACTTTC
TRBD1 | TRBJ1-5 | NA | TRBV27 | CASSPGQSHGRPQHF | TGTGCCAGCAGTCCGGGACAGTCTCACGGTCGGCCCCAGCATTTT
NA | TRBJ2-5 | NA | TRBV7-9 | CASSLVTTGLKETQYF | TGTGCCAGCAGCTTAGTTACGACAGGTCTAAAGGAGACCCAGTACTTC
NA | TRBJ2-5 | NA | TRBV18 | CASSPQQETQYF | TGTGCCAGCTCACCCCAACAAGAGACCCAGTACTTC
NA | TRBJ1-2 | NA | TRBV19 | CASSITRGNGYTF | TGTGCCAGTAGTATTACCAGGGGTAATGGCTACACCTTC
NA | TRBJ1-6 | NA | TRBV29-1 | CSVSQGWDSPLHF | TGCAGCGTTTCACAGGGATGGGACTCACCCCTCCACTTT
TRBD1 | TRBJ1-4 | NA | TRBV2 | CASSGDRGATNEKLFF | TGTGCCAGCAGTGGGGACAGGGGGGCAACTAATGAAAAACTGTTTTTT
TRBD1 | TRBJ2-6 | NA | TRBV28 | CASTQGAGGANVLTF | TGTGCCAGTACACAGGGGGCCGGTGGGGCCAACGTCCTGACTTTC
TRBD1 | TRBJ1-2 | NA | TRBV30 | CAWAKGQGGQGYTF | TGTGCCTGGGCAAAAGGACAGGGAGGACAAGGCTACACCTTC
TRBD1 | TRBJ1-4 | NA | TRBV24-1 | CATSVGTGGPNEKLFF | TGTGCCACCAGTGTGGGGACAGGGGGTCCTAATGAAAAACTGTTTTTT
NA | TRBJ1-2 | NA | TRBV2 | CASRFRGAGGYTF | TGTGCCAGCAGGTTTCGGGGGGCTGGAGGCTACACCTTC
TRBD1 | TRBJ1-2 | NA | TRBV7-2 | CASSLRQGEGYGYTF | TGTGCCAGCAGCTTACGACAGGGGGAAGGCTATGGCTACACCTTC
NA | TRBJ1-1 | NA | TRBV5-1 | CASSFAGATEAFF | TGCGCCAGCAGCTTTGCAGGGGCCACTGAAGCTTTCTTT
NA | TRBJ1-1 | NA | TRBV15 | CATSSGGRGWGGTEAFF | TGTGCCACCAGCTCAGGAGGAAGGGGGTGGGGCGGGACTGAAGCTTTCTTT
NA | TRBJ2-7 | NA | TRBV19 | CASSPQRDSYEQYF | TGTGCCAGTAGCCCACAACGGGACTCCTACGAGCAGTACTTC
NA | TRBJ1-4 | NA | TRBV4-2 | CASSQEQPGFANEKLFF | TGTGCCAGCAGCCAAGAACAACCGGGATTTGCTAATGAAAAACTGTTTTTT
NA | TRBJ1-6 | NA | TRBV3-1/TRBV3-2 | CASSGEGAGFRKPLHF | TGTGCCAGCAGCGGTGAAGGTGCAGGGTTTCGAAAGCCCCTCCACTTT
NA | TRBJ2-3 | NA | TRBV19 | CASSRPGTAPADTQYF | TGTGCCAGTAGTAGACCGGGAACAGCCCCGGCAGATACGCAGTATTTT
TRBD1 | TRBJ2-2 | once | TRBV29-1 | CSGGKGQENTGELFF | TGCAGCGGGGGCAAAGGACAGGAGAACACCGGGGAGCTGTTTTTT
TRBD1 | TRBJ2-1 | NA | TRBV4-3 | CASSLRDRVFDEQFF | TGCGCCAGCAGCCTAAGGGACAGGGTTTTCGATGAGCAGTTCTTC
NA | TRBJ2-3 | NA | TRBV6-5 | CASSYVGGLDTQYF | TGTGCCAGCAGTTATGTGGGGGGGCTGGATACGCAGTATTTT
NA | TRBJ2-1 | NA | TRBV27 | CASSLGDGYTYNEQFF | TGTGCCAGCAGTTTAGGAGACGGATATACCTACAATGAGCAGTTCTTC
TRBD2 | TRBJ2-1 | NA | TRBV19 | CASMRGRYNEQFF | TGTGCCAGTATGCGGGGGAGGTACAATGAGCAGTTCTTC
TRBD1 | TRBJ1-2 | NA | TRBV5-1 | CASGQGSYGYTF | TGCGCCAGTGGACAGGGGTCCTATGGCTACACCTTC